This T cell receptor beta chain originates from a study of blood T cells in healthy people across ages. Broader study findings: A strong correlation was found between TCR beta diversity and the percentage of naive T cells. Significant beta diversity loss was already apparent by age roughly 44, declining roughly linearly.

Using a J-beta primer mix together with a sample-barcoded 5' primer, a second PCR was run for about 6 to 11 cycles. TCRdb reanalysed the 5' RACE reads using MiXCR and keeps one entry per CDR3 protein. The sample consists of 1,800,000 or so distinct CDR3 sequences, about 39% of them appearing once. Each donor was a healthy Caucasian individual from Russia, aged roughly 6 to 95. V was trimmed by 2 bases and J by 3 bases, leaving 14 bases between them. This CDR3 has 16 residues. CDR1 MNHNS and CDR2 SASEGT come from the germline V gene. This clonotype appeared once. What it recognizes is unknown. Sequenced input: blood. V gene TRBV6-1 combines with J gene TRBJ1-5, with D unresolved. The sequence came from a human donor in good health. In DNA form, the CDR3 reads TGTGCCAGCAGTGAATTGAGAGACAACTTCAATCAGCCCCAGCATTTT. Encoded protein: CASSELRDNFNQPQHF.